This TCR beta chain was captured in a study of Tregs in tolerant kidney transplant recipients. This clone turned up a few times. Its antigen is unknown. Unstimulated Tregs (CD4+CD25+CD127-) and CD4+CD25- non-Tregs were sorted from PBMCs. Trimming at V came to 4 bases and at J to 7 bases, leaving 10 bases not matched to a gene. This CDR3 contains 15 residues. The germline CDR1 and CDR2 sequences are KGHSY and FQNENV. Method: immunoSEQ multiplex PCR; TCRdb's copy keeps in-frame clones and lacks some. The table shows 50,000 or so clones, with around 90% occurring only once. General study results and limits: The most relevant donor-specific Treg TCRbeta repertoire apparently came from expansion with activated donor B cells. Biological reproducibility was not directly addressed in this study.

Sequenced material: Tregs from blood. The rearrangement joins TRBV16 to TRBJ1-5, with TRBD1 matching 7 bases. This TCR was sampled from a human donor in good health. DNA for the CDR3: TGTGCCAGCAGCCGCCACGGAGGGGGCCACCAGCCCCAGCATTTT. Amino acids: CASSRHGGGHQPQHF.